The 29 T cell receptor beta chains in this list originate from one sample, sequenced in a study of blood T cell repertoires in COVID-19. Sequenced by immunoSEQ multiplex PCR; TCRdb stores in-frame clones only, minus some. The data show 30,000 or so clones, 91% seen once. The sample consisted of peripheral blood. The receptors derive from a human donor with active COVID-19. The donor label of this sample is uncertain.

The chain couples TRBV9 to TRBJ2-5, with D unclear. From germline, CDR1 is SGDLS and CDR2 YYNGEE. The germline V and J ends were trimmed by 0 bases and 2 bases, with 11 bases remaining between them. CDR3 length: 15 amino acids. The CDR3 DNA sequence: TGTGCCAGCAGCGTAGAACCGGTTCTGCAAGAGACCCAGTACTTC. It encodes CASSVEPVLQETQYF.

This clone was counted between two and nine times. The chain uses TRBV7-2 and TRBJ1-5, with a possible D match to TRBD1 (5 bases). Looked up from germline, CDR1 is SGHTA and CDR2 is FQGNSA. V was cut by 0 bases and J by 5 bases, with 14 bases left in between. There are 16 residues in the CDR3. The CDR3 region is CASSLAQGEVDQPQHF. CDR3 DNA: TGTGCCAGCAGCTTAGCCCAGGGTGAGGTTGATCAGCCCCAGCATTTT.

The chain carries TRBV12-3 or TRBV12-4 and TRBJ1-3; no firm D call. V was shortened by 7 bases and J by 3 bases, with 7 bases between the two germline ends. This CDR3 is built from 12 residues. The CDR3 is CASNIGGNTIYF. The CDR3 bases are TGTGCCAGCAATATCGGTGGAAACACCATATATTTT.

The rearrangement uses TRBV6-5 and TRBJ2-3, with 8 nucleotides matching TRBD2. Per the germline V gene, CDR1 is MNHEY and CDR2 is SVGAGI. V was pared by 2 bases and J by 0 bases, with 4 bases of the junction left unmatched. CDR3 size: 16 residues. The CDR3 bases are TGTGCCAGCAGTTACAACCAGCGGGGGAGCACAGATACGCAGTATTTT. This encodes CASSYNQRGSTDTQYF.

The rearrangement joins TRBV5-6 to TRBJ2-1, with 9 positions matching TRBD1. Germline V CDR1 and CDR2: SGHDT, YYEEEE. The CDR3 is 15 residues long. After removal of 0 bases from V and 7 bases from J, the junction contained 5 bases not matched to a gene. The CDR3 loop is CASSLVGQGGNEQFF. The CDR3 DNA reads as TGTGCCAGCAGCTTGGTGGGACAGGGCGGTAATGAGCAGTTCTTC.

The CDR3 DNA reads TGTGCCATCACCCCCCGGGGGGCGGAATATGGCTACACCTTC. This encodes CAITPRGAEYGYTF. The chain employs TRBV10-3 and TRBJ1-2; D may be TRBD1 (6 bases). The CDR3 has 14 amino acids. Germline V gene lookup returns CDR1 ENHRY and CDR2 SYGVKD. Trimming took 7 bases from V and 5 from J, leaving 17 bases between them.

This chain connects TRBV12-5 to TRBJ1-5, with D uncertain. Looked up from germline, CDR1 is LGHNT and CDR2 is FRNRAP. The CDR3 is 15 amino acids. V lost 1 base, J lost 2 bases, and 9 bases lay in between. CDR3 sequence reads: CASGLGGQGNQPQHF. The CDR3, as DNA: TGTGCTAGTGGTTTGGGCGGGCAGGGCAATCAGCCCCAGCATTTT. The complete variable domain, with remaining parts taken from reference TRBV12-5 and TRBJ1-5, reads DARVTQTPRHKVTEMGQEVTMRCQPILGHNTVFWYRQTMMQGLELLAYFRNRAPLDDSGMPKDRFSAEMPDATLATLKIQPSEPRDSAVYFCASGLGGQGNQPQHFGDGTRLSIL.

This sequence joins TRBV19 and TRBJ1-5; a possible D gene is TRBD1 (5 bases). Germline V CDR1 and CDR2: LNHDA, SQIVND (reference sequence). Trimming took 3 bases from V and 12 from J, leaving 12 bases between them. The CDR3 runs 12 residues. CDR3 in DNA: TGTGCCAGTAGTATCAGGTCGGACAACCAGCATTTT. The encoded protein is CASSIRSDNQHF.

The rearrangement uses TRBV7-7 and TRBJ2-7; 8 nucleotides match TRBD1. The CDR3 length is 15 residues. CDR1 and CDR2 from the germline V gene are SSHAT and FNYEAQ (reference sequence). J gave up 4 bases and V 1 base, and 6 bases lay outside the gene matches. CDR3 protein: CASSLGTGPRYEQYF. The CDR3 coding sequence is TGTGCCAGCAGCTTAGGGACAGGGCCCCGGTACGAGCAGTACTTC.

This sequence joins TRBV9 and TRBJ2-2; the match to TRBD1 covers 7 bases. The CDR3 runs 17 residues. Per germline, CDR1 SGDLS and CDR2 YYNGEE. V dropped 4 bases and J dropped 6; count of bases not matched to a gene: 15. In DNA, the CDR3 is TGTGCCAGCAGCCCGAAGACAGGGATAATCACCGCCGGGGAGCTGTTTTTT. Protein sequence: CASSPKTGIITAGELFF.

The chain links TRBV2 to TRBJ2-5, with 8 positions matching TRBD2. This CDR3 is 12 amino acids long. After removal of 8 bases from V and 2 bases from J, the junction contained 1 base not matched to a gene. CDR1 and CDR2 (germline): SNHLY, FYNNEI. DNA of the CDR3: TGTGCCAGCGTAGCGGGGCAAGAGACCCAGTACTTC. The encoded protein is CASVAGQETQYF. Drawing the rest from reference TRBV2 and TRBJ2-5, the complete variable domain is EPEVTQTPSHQVTQMGQEVILRCVPISNHLYFYWYRQILGQKVEFLVSFYNNEISEKSEIFDDQFSVERPDGSNFTLKIRSTKLEDSAMYFCASVAGQETQYFGPGTRLLVL.

This chain joins TRBV28 and TRBJ1-1, with a possible D match to TRBD1 (5 bases). The CDR3 loop spans 14 amino acids. CDR1 is MDHEN, CDR2 SYDVKM, per germline. V was clipped by 3 bases and J by 5 bases, with 13 bases between them. The CDR3 is CASSFNGGGTEAFF. CDR3 in DNA: TGTGCCAGCAGTTTCAACGGCGGGGGGACTGAAGCTTTCTTT.

This clone was picked up one time. V usage is TRBV30 and J usage is TRBJ2-1; a possible D gene is TRBD2 (7 bases). V was clipped by 1 base and J by 1 base, with 11 bases between them. The germline V gene has CDR1 GTSNPN and CDR2 SVGIG (reference sequence). This CDR3 region has 15 residues. The CDR3 DNA sequence: TGTGCCTGGAGTGGGACTAGGGGGTCCTACAATGAGCAGTTCTTC. It is translated as CAWSGTRGSYNEQFF.

The chain is built from TRBV5-6 and TRBJ2-1; 10 bases are a match to TRBD2. Germline CDR1 reads SGHDT; CDR2 reads YYEEEE. V lost 4 bases and J lost 7; bases outside the gene matches: 8. The CDR3 is made up of 15 amino acids. In DNA form, the CDR3 reads TGTGCCAGCAGCACGGGACTAGCGTCAAGAAATGAGCAGTTCTTC. Translation gives CASSTGLASRNEQFF.

In nucleotides, the CDR3 is TGTGCCAGCAGCTTTTGGGGGGAAACGTACAATGAGCAGTTCTTC. This codes for CASSFWGETYNEQFF. This sequence joins TRBV5-6 and TRBJ2-1, with D possibly matching TRBD2 (6 bases). Trimming took off 2 bases at V and 4 bases at J, with 13 bases between the two ends. This CDR3 comprises 15 residues. CDR1 and CDR2 (germline): SGHDT, YYEEEE.

A few counts support this clone. This sequence joins TRBV9 and TRBJ2-3; possibly TRBD2 for D (6 bases). The CDR3 extends over 16 amino acids. Germline CDR1 is SGDLS and CDR2 is YYNGEE. Trimming took 6 bases from V and 1 from J, leaving 18 bases between them. In nucleotides, the CDR3 is TGTGCCAGCAACGGCTCGGGGGAAACCTGCACAGATACGCAGTATTTT. Protein product: CASNGSGETCTDTQYF.

This CDR3 reads CASTLRRGHGYTF. The CDR3 region has the DNA TGTGCCAGCACCCTTAGGAGGGGCCATGGCTACACCTTC. The V and J genes are TRBV28 and TRBJ1-2, with TRBD1 as a possible D gene (5 bases). Germline values: CDR1 MDHEN, CDR2 SYDVKM. With 7 bases removed from V and 6 bases from J, the gap between germline ends came to 15 bases. The CDR3 is 13 residues long.

The chain carries TRBV19 and TRBJ2-1, with TRBD2 matching over 13 bases. The CDR3 consists of 15 residues. Trimming at V came to 5 bases and at J to 8 bases, leaving 6 bases not matched to a gene. The germline V gene encodes CDR1 LNHDA and CDR2 SQIVND (reference sequence). CDR3 residues: CASSRLAGGMDEQFF. The CDR3 nucleotides read TGTGCCAGTAGTCGACTAGCGGGAGGCATGGATGAGCAGTTCTTC.

The rearrangement links TRBV6-5 to TRBJ2-1; no reliable D call. With 0 bases removed from V and 5 bases from J, the gap between germline ends came to 14 bases. This CDR3 spans 16 amino acids. Germline V gene lookup returns CDR1 MNHEY and CDR2 SVGAGI. The CDR3 coding sequence is TGTGCCAGCAGTTACTCGATTGGAAATCGGGACAATGAGCAGTTCTTC. This encodes CASSYSIGNRDNEQFF.

J is TRBJ2-7 and V is TRBV4-1, with D unclear. The CDR3 is made up of 17 amino acids. Trimming stripped 3 bases from V and 4 bases from J, with 22 bases between. Per germline, CDR1 MGHRA and CDR2 YSYEKL. CDR3: CASSQSSSGSERYEQYF. CDR3 DNA sequence: TGCGCCAGCAGCCAGTCCTCCTCGGGTTCGGAGAGATACGAGCAGTACTTC.

This clone was observed once. The chain joins TRBV5-4 to TRBJ2-5; D might be TRBD2 (6 bases). Trimming took off 4 bases at V and 4 bases at J, with 11 bases between the two ends. Germline-derived CDR1 and CDR2 are SGHNT and YYREEE (reference sequence). This CDR3 region has 13 residues. CDR3: CASSTVGGETQYF. The CDR3 nucleotides read TGTGCCAGCAGCACGGTGGGAGGAGAGACCCAGTACTTC.

The CDR3: CASSYERTGEDSPLHF. For the CDR3, the DNA is TGTGCCAGCAGTTACGAAAGGACAGGGGAGGATTCACCCCTCCACTTT. V is TRBV6-2 or TRBV6-3 and J is TRBJ1-6; 9 bases line up with TRBD1. The V and J ends lost 2 bases and 8 bases, in that order; junction bases with no gene match: 7. The CDR3 length is 16 residues. CDR1 and CDR2 (germline): MNHEY, SVGEGT.

V is TRBV12-5 and J is TRBJ1-1; 7 bases align to TRBD1. The CDR3 has 15 amino acids. Germline CDR1 reads LGHNT; CDR2 reads FRNRAP. After removal of 1 base from V and 1 base from J, the junction contained 3 bases not matched to a gene. The CDR3 is CASGLAPGGNTEAFF. Written as DNA, the CDR3 is TGTGCTAGTGGTTTGGCCCCAGGGGGGAACACTGAAGCTTTCTTT.

The chain joins TRBV18 to TRBJ2-3; the D gene is possibly TRBD2 (6 bases). Trimming stripped 6 bases from V and 0 bases from J, with 16 bases between. Germline CDR1 and CDR2: KGHSH and LQKENI. The CDR3 has 16 amino acids. CDR3 nucleotides: TGTGCCAGCTCCCGTGCGAGAGGGACTAGCACAGATACGCAGTATTTT. Residues: CASSRARGTSTDTQYF.

A few counts support this clone. The chain joins TRBV6-1 to TRBJ1-1; D uncertain. The germline V gene encodes CDR1 MNHNS and CDR2 SASEGT. CDR3 size: 16 residues. V lost 4 bases to trimming and J lost 0 bases, with 15 bases between them. The CDR3 sequence: CASSVEGVGLNTEAFF. The CDR3 DNA is TGTGCCAGCAGTGTTGAGGGTGTGGGATTGAACACTGAAGCTTTCTTT.

V is TRBV15 and J is TRBJ2-5, with a possible D match to TRBD2 (5 bases). V lost 0 bases, J lost 4 bases, and 12 bases lay in between. The V gene's germline CDR1 is LNHNV and CDR2 YYDKDF (reference sequence). The CDR3 contains 15 residues. The CDR3 DNA sequence: TGTGCCACCAGCAGAGATCGGCTAGCAGTAGAGACCCAGTACTTC. Translation: CATSRDRLAVETQYF.

This chain links TRBV30 with TRBJ1-6, with D perhaps TRBD1 (5 bases). Germline assignment: CDR1 GTSNPN and CDR2 SVGIG (reference sequence). This CDR3 is 14 amino acids long. Trimming stripped 2 bases from V and 9 bases from J, with 14 bases between. Written as DNA, the CDR3 is TGTGCCTGGAGTTTGTCAAGGGGTTTTTCACCCCTCCACTTT. Its translation: CAWSLSRGFSPLHF.

This clone showed up just a few times. V and J are TRBV6-5 and TRBJ1-5, with a possible D match to TRBD1 (6 bases). Germline V gene data show CDR1 as MNHEY and CDR2 as SVGAGI. The CDR3 loop spans 13 amino acids. V was trimmed by 5 bases and J by 6 bases, leaving 11 bases between them. CDR3 in DNA: TGTGCCAGCAGTCAACAGGGAGCTCAGCCCCAGCATTTT. This codes for CASSQQGAQPQHF.

The V call is TRBV11-2, the J call TRBJ2-5; D remains unclear. This CDR3 has 11 residues. Germline loops: CDR1 SGHAT, CDR2 FQNNGV. Trimming took off 5 bases at V and 1 base at J, with 2 bases between the two ends. The CDR3 DNA reads TGTGCCAGCAGCCGCCAAGAGACCCAGTACTTC. Its protein product is CASSRQETQYF.